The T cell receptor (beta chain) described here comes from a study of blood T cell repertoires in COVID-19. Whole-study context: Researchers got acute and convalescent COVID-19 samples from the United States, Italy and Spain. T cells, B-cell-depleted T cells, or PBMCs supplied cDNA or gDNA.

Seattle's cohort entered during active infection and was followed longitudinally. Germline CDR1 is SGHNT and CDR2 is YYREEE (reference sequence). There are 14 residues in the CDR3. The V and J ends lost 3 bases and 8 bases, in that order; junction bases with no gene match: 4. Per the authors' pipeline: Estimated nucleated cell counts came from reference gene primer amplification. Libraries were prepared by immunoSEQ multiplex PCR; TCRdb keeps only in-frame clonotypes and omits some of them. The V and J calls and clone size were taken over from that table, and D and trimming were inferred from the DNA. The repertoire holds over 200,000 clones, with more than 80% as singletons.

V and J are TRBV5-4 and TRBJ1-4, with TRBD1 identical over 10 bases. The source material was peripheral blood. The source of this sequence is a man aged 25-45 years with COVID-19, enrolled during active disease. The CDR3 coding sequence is TGTGCCAGCAGCTCAGACAGGGGGCGCGAAAAACTGTTTTTT. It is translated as CASSSDRGREKLFF.